These 8 T cell receptor beta chains originate from one sample sequenced in a study of T cells in narcolepsy. Sequencing was performed with immunoSEQ multiplex PCR; in TCRdb, only in-frame clones are kept and a portion is missing. The table includes approximately 24,000 clones, approximately 80% detected once. The material sequenced was CD45RA- memory CD4+ T cells from PBMCs. All receptors come from a human donor with narcolepsy.

CDR3 nucleotides: TGTGCCAGCAGCTTAGAACAGAACTATGGCTACACCTTC. This sequence encodes CASSLEQNYGYTF. This chain connects TRBV7-3 to TRBJ1-2; D uncertain. Germline V gene sequence: CDR1 SGHTA, CDR2 FQGTGA. CDR3 length: 13 residues. Trimming removed 2 bases at V and 2 bases at J, with 6 bases between.

The rearrangement links TRBV28 to TRBJ1-1; the D gene is possibly TRBD1 (5 bases). Germline V lookup: CDR1 MDHEN, CDR2 SYDVKM. The CDR3 length is 14 residues. V lost 2 bases and J 1 base, leaving 8 bases between the germline ends. DNA of the CDR3: TGTGCCAGCAGTTTAGCAGGGCCGAACACTGAAGCTTTCTTT. This translates into CASSLAGPNTEAFF.

V gene TRBV5-8 combines with J gene TRBJ2-3; 8 positions agree with TRBD1. The CDR3 length is 14 residues. Unmatched junction bases numbered 2, after V lost 2 bases and J lost 3 bases. CDR1 and CDR2 from the germline V gene are SGHTS and YDEGEE. CDR3 in DNA: TGTGCCAGCAGCTTCGGACAGGGAACAGATACGCAGTATTTT. It encodes CASSFGQGTDTQYF.

The chain couples TRBV11-2 to TRBJ1-1; D is unclear. V lost 3 bases and J 1 base, leaving 9 bases between the germline ends. Germline assignment: CDR1 SGHAT and CDR2 FQNNGV. CDR3 length: 14 amino acids. This CDR3 reads CASSFSDKNTEAFF. In nucleotides, the CDR3 is TGTGCCAGCAGCTTCAGCGATAAGAACACTGAAGCTTTCTTT.

The gene calls are TRBV6-1 and TRBJ2-7, with D maybe TRBD1 (5 bases). Trimming left V 1 base short and J 3 bases short, with 10 bases between. Germline CDR1 is MNHNS and CDR2 is SASEGT. The CDR3 sequence is 14 residues long. CDR3 coding DNA: TGTGCCAGCAGTGAAGGGGGCGGCAGCTACGAGCAGTACTTC. Translated, it gives CASSEGGGSYEQYF.

About this clone: In the same sample, other DNA sequences code for this CDR3. The gene calls are TRBV7-2 and TRBJ1-2, with 10 bases identical to TRBD1. CDR3 length: 13 residues. V lost 5 bases, J lost 6 bases, and 3 bases stayed unmatched. CDR1 is SGHTA and CDR2 is FQGNSA in the germline V gene. The CDR3 nucleotides read TGTGCCAGCAGCACCGGACAGGGGGATGGCTACACCTTC. Its translation is CASSTGQGDGYTF. The whole variable domain, filled in from reference TRBV7-2 and TRBJ1-2, reads GAGVSQSPSNKVTEKGKDVELRCDPISGHTALYWYRQSLGQGLEFLIYFQGNSAPDKSGLPSDRFSAERTGGSVSTLTIQRTQQEDSAVYLCASSTGQGDGYTFGSGTRLTVV.

CDR3 sequence: CASSPTQRPNYGYTF. The CDR3 nucleotides are TGTGCCAGCAGCCCGACCCAGAGGCCTAACTATGGCTACACCTTC. This chain links TRBV5-6 with TRBJ1-2; D unresolved. Between the trimmed V and J ends, which lost 4 bases and 0 bases, there was a span of 13 bases. CDR3 length equals 15 residues. Germline V lookup: CDR1 SGHDT, CDR2 YYEEEE.

The genes are TRBV5-1 and TRBJ2-6, with unresolved D. Trimming cost V 4 bases and J 1 base, with 18 bases left between them. The V gene's germline CDR1 is SGHRS and CDR2 YFSETQ. This CDR3 spans 18 amino acids. CDR3 region: CASSLDGLHRSGANVLTF. In DNA, the CDR3 is TGCGCCAGCAGCCTGGACGGATTGCACCGATCTGGGGCCAACGTCCTGACTTTC. The full variable domain, its missing parts supplied by reference TRBV5-1 and TRBJ2-6, is KAGVTQTPRYLIKTRGQQVTLSCSPISGHRSVSWYQQTPGQGLQFLFEYFSETQRNKGNFPGRFSGRQFSNSRSEMNVSTLELGDSALYLCASSLDGLHRSGANVLTFGAGSRLTVL.